This TCR beta chain was sequenced for a study of OX40 agonist ivuxolimab in advanced cancers. Some clones are missing from TCRdb's copy, which holds only in-frame ones; the method was immunoSEQ multiplex PCR. This sample carries fewer than 100,000 clones, about 80% of them seen once, and the ten largest clones take roughly 0.44%. Germline CDR1 reads MNHNS; CDR2 reads SASEGT. J gave up 7 bases and V 3 bases, and 10 bases lay outside the gene matches. This CDR3 spans 15 amino acids. The specimen comprised CD4+ or CD8+ T cells sorted from blood, sampled in a trial of the OX40 agonist ivuxolimab. V is TRBV6-1 and J is TRBJ2-3, with TRBD2 identical over 7 bases. The sequence came from an adult with an advanced solid tumor such as melanoma, head and neck, liver or kidney cancer. Here the CDR3 DNA reads TGTGCCAGCAGTGAGGTCCCTAGCGGAGTTAATACGCAGTATTTT. It translates to CASSEVPSGVNTQYF.